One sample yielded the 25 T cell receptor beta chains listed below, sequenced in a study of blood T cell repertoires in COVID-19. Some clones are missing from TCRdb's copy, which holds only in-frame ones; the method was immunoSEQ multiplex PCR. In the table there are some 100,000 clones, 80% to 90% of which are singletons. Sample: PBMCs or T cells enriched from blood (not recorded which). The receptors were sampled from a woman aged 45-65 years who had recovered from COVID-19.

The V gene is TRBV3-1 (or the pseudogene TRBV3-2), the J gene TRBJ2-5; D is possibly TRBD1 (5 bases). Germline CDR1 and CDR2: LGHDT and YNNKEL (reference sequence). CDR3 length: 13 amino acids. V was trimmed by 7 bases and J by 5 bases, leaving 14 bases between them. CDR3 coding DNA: TGTGCCAGCACCTTAGGGGATACGGAGACCCAGTACTTC. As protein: CASTLGDTETQYF.

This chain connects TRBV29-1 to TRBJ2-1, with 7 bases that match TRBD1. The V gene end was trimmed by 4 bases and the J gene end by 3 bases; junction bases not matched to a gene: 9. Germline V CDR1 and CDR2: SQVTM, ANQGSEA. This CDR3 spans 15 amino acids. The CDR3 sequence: CSVGVGYRGYNEQFF. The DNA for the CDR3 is TGCAGCGTTGGGGTGGGATACAGGGGCTACAATGAGCAGTTCTTC.

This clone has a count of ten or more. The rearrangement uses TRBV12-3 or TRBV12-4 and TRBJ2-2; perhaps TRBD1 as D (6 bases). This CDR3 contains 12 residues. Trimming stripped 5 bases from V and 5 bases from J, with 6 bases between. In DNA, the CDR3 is TGTGCCAGCAGTACAGGGACCGGGGAGCTGTTTTTT. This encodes CASSTGTGELFF.

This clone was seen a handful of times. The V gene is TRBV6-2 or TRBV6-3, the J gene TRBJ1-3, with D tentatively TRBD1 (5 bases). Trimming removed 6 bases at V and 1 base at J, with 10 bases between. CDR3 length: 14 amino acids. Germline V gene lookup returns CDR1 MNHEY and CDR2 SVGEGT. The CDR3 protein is CASSPTGSGNTIYF. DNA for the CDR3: TGTGCCAGCAGCCCTACAGGTTCTGGAAACACCATATATTTT.

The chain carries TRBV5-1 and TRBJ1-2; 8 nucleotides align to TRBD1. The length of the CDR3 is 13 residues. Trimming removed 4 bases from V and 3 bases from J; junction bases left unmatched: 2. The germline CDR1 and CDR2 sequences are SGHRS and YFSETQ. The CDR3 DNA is TGCGCCAGCAGCCTGACAGGGGACTATGGCTACACCTTC. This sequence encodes CASSLTGDYGYTF.

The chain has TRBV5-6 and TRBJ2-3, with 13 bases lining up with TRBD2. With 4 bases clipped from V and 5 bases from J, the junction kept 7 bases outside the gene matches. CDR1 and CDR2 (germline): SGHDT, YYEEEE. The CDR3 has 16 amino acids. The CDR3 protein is CASSTTSGGAEDTQYF. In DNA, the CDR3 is TGTGCCAGCAGCACTACTAGCGGGGGGGCGGAAGATACGCAGTATTTT.

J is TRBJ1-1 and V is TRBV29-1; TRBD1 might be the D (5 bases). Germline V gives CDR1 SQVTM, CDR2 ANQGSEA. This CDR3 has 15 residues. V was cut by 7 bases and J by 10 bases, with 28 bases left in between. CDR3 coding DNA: TGCAGCGCCCTGACTCCTGACGGGGGGGGGTCTGCAGCTTTCTTT. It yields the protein CSALTPDGGGSAAFF. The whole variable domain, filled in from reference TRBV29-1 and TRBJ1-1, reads SAVISQKPSRDICQRGTSLTIQCQVDSQVTMMFWYRQQPGQSLTLIATANQGSEATYESGFVIDKFPISRPNLTFSTLTVSNMSPEDSSIYLCSALTPDGGGSAAFFGQGTRLTVV.

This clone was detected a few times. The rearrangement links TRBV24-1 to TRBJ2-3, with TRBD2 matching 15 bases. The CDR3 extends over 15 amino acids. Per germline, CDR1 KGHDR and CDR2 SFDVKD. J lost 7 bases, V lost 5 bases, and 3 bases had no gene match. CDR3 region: CATSGGLAGGHTQYF. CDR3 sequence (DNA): TGTGCCACCAGTGGGGGACTAGCGGGGGGTCATACGCAGTATTTT.

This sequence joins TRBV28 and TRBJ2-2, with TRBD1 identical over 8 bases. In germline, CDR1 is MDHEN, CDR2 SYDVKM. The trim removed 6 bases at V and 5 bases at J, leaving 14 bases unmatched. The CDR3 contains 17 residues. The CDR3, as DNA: TGTGCCAGCAGCCCCATAGGACAGGGTCAGGGTACCGGGGAGCTGTTTTTT. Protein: CASSPIGQGQGTGELFF.

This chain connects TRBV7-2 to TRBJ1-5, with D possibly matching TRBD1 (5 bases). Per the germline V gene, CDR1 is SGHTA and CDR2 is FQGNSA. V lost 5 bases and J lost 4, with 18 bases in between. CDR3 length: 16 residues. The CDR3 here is CASSAFASGSNQPQHF. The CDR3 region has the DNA TGTGCCAGCAGCGCCTTCGCCTCAGGGTCGAATCAGCCCCAGCATTTT. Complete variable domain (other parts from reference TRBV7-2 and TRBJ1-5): GAGVSQSPSNKVTEKGKDVELRCDPISGHTALYWYRQSLGQGLEFLIYFQGNSAPDKSGLPSDRFSAERTGGSVSTLTIQRTQQEDSAVYLCASSAFASGSNQPQHFGDGTRLSIL.

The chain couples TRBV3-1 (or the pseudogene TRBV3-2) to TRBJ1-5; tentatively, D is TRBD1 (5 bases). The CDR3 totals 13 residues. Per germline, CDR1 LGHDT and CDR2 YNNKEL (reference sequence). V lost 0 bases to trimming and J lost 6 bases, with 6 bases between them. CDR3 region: CASSQDRVQPQHF. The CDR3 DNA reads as TGTGCCAGCAGCCAAGACAGGGTTCAGCCCCAGCATTTT.

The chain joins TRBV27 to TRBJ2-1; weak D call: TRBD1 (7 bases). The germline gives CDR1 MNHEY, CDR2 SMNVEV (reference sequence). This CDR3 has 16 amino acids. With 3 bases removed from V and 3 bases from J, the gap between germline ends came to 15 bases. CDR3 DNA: TGTGCCAGCAGTTTTAGGGGGGCAGGGGGCTACAATGAGCAGTTCTTC. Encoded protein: CASSFRGAGGYNEQFF.

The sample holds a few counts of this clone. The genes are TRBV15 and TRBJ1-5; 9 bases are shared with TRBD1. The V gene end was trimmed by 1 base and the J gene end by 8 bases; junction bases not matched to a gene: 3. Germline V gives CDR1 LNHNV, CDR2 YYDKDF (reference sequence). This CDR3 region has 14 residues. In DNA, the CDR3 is TGTGCCACCAGCAGAGTCGGGACAGGGAAGCCCCAGCATTTT. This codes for CATSRVGTGKPQHF.

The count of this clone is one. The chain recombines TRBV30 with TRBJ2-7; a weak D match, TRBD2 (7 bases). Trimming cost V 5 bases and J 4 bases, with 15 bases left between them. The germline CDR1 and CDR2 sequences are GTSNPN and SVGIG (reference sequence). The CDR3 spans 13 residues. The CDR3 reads CAWGKRGGYEQYF. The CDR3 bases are TGTGCCTGGGGCAAAAGGGGGGGGTACGAGCAGTACTTC.

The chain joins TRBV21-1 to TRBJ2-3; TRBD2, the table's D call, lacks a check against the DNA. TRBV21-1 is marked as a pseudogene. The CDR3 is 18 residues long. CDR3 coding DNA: TGTGCCAGCAGCAAAGAGATCAGGGCGGGAGGGCCTACAGATACGCAGTATTTT. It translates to CASSKEIRAGGPTDTQYF.

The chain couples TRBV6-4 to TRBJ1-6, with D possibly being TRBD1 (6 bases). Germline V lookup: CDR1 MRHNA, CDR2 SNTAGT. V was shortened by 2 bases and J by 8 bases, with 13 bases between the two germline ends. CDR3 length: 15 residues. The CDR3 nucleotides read TGTGCCAGCAGTGACCGTTCGCAGGGGTATTCACCCCTCCACTTT. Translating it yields CASSDRSQGYSPLHF.

The CDR3 loop is CASSPSNTGELFF. As DNA, the CDR3 is TGTGCCAGCAGTCCCTCTAACACCGGGGAGCTGTTTTTT. The chain employs TRBV6-5 and TRBJ2-2; no firm D call. Germline CDR1 MNHEY, CDR2 SVGAGI. This CDR3 region has 13 residues. Trimming pared 5 bases from V and 2 bases from J, leaving 6 bases between.

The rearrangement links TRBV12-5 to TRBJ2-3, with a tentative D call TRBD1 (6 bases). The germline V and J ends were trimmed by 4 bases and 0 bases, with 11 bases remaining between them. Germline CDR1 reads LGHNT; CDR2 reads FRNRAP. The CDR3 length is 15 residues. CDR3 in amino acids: CASGSDRRSTDTQYF. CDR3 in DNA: TGTGCTAGTGGTTCAGACAGGAGGAGCACAGATACGCAGTATTTT.

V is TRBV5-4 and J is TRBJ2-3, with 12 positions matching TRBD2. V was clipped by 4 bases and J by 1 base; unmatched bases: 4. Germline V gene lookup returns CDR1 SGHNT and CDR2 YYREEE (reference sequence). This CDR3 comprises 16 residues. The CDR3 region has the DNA TGTGCCAGCAGCCTCCGACTAGCGGGGGGCACAGATACGCAGTATTTT. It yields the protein CASSLRLAGGTDTQYF.

CDR3 sequence: CASSQQGVNYEQYF. The CDR3 DNA follows: TGTGCCAGCAGCCAACAGGGGGTCAACTACGAGCAGTACTTC. The chain employs TRBV2 and TRBJ2-7, with 8 bases aligning to TRBD1. Looked up from germline, CDR1 is SNHLY and CDR2 is FYNNEI. V shed 6 bases, J shed 3 bases, and the junction held 7 bases outside the gene matches. The CDR3 is 14 amino acids.

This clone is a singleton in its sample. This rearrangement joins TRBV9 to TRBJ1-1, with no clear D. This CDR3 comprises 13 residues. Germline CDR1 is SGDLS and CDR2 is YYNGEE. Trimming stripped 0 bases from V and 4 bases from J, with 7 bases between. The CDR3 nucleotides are TGTGCCAGCAGCGTAGCACGGGGCACTGAAGCTTTCTTT. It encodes CASSVARGTEAFF. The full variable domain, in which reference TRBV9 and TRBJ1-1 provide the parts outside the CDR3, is DSGVTQTPKHLITATGQRVTLRCSPRSGDLSVYWYQQSLDQGLQFLIQYYNGEERAKGNILERFSAQQFPDLHSELNLSSLELGDSALYFCASSVARGTEAFFGQGTRLTVV.

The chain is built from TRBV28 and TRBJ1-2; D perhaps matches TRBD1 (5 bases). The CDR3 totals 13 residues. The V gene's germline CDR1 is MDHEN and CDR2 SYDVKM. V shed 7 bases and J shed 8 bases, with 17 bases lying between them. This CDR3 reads CASTQKGFLGYTF. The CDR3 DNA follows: TGTGCCAGCACCCAAAAGGGGTTCTTGGGCTACACCTTC.

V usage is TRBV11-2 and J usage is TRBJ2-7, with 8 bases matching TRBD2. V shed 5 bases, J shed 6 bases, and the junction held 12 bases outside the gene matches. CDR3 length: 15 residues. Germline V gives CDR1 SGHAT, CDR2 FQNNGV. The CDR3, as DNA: TGTGCCAGCAGCAGCGTAAGGACTAGCTTGAGCGAGCAGTACTTC. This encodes CASSSVRTSLSEQYF.

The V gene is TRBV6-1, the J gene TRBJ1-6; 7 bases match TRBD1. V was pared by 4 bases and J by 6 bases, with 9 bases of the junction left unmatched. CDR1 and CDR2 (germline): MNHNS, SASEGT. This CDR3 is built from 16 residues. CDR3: CASSGQGPGANSPLHF. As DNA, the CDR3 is TGTGCCAGCAGTGGACAGGGTCCGGGGGCTAATTCACCCCTCCACTTT.

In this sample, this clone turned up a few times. The CDR3 DNA follows: TGTGCCAGCAGTAGATCAGGGATAGGCTACACCTTC. Translating gives CASSRSGIGYTF. This chain joins TRBV28 and TRBJ1-2, with a weak D call TRBD1 (5 bases). Germline V gives CDR1 MDHEN, CDR2 SYDVKM. With 5 bases removed from V and 8 bases from J, the gap between germline ends came to 12 bases. The CDR3 consists of 12 residues.